The rows below give T cell receptor beta chains drawn from one sample of a study of blood T cell repertoires in COVID-19. Sequencing was performed with immunoSEQ multiplex PCR; in TCRdb, only in-frame clones are kept and a portion is missing. The sample includes 150,000 to 200,000 clones, about 77% seen only once; the top ten take less than 20%. Sequencing was done on a sample of PBMCs or T cells enriched from blood (not recorded which). The receptors were sampled from a woman aged 50 to 60 with acute COVID-19. CDR3s include the opening cysteine and the closing phenylalanine or tryptophan. The order of the fields is V gene, clone size, J gene, D gene, CDR3 protein, CDR3 DNA. D genes are given only for firm matches. The listing skips clone size in some rows; elsewhere it reads once, few, many or a size class.

v_call: TRBV27; clone_size: many; j_call: TRBJ2-5; d_call: -; cdr3_aa: CSSSTDGEGETQYF; cdr3_nt: TGTTCTTCCTCTACTGACGGGGAAGGAGAGACCCAGTACTTC
v_call: TRBV20-1; clone_size: -; j_call: TRBJ2-5; d_call: -; cdr3_aa: CSASTRDRQETQYF; cdr3_nt: TGCAGTGCTAGTACGCGGGATCGCCAAGAGACCCAGTACTTC
v_call: TRBV27; clone_size: -; j_call: TRBJ1-1; d_call: -; cdr3_aa: CASRRGRDTEAFF; cdr3_nt: TGTGCCAGCAGAAGGGGCAGGGATACTGAAGCTTTCTTT
v_call: TRBV28; clone_size: -; j_call: TRBJ1-1; d_call: -; cdr3_aa: CASSLLVPNHEAFF; cdr3_nt: TGTGCCAGCAGTCTACTTGTCCCGAATCATGAAGCTTTCTTT
v_call: TRBV6-5; clone_size: -; j_call: TRBJ2-2; d_call: TRBD1; cdr3_aa: CASSYDRESGELFF; cdr3_nt: TGTGCCAGCAGTTACGACAGGGAATCGGGGGAGCTGTTTTTT
v_call: TRBV10-3; clone_size: -; j_call: TRBJ2-5; d_call: -; cdr3_aa: CAISEWAGETQYF; cdr3_nt: TGTGCCATCAGTGAGTGGGCGGGGGAGACCCAGTACTTC
v_call: TRBV7-9; clone_size: -; j_call: TRBJ2-4; d_call: -; cdr3_aa: CASSTPRGRAKNIQYF; cdr3_nt: TGTGCCAGCAGCACTCCCCGGGGGAGAGCCAAAAACATTCAGTACTTC
v_call: TRBV12-3/TRBV12-4; clone_size: -; j_call: TRBJ1-2; d_call: -; cdr3_aa: CASSFQGSYTF; cdr3_nt: TGTGCCAGCAGTTTCCAGGGGAGCTACACCTTC
v_call: TRBV10-3; clone_size: -; j_call: TRBJ2-5; d_call: -; cdr3_aa: CAIMRGVQETQYF; cdr3_nt: TGTGCCATCATGCGGGGTGTACAAGAGACCCAGTACTTC
v_call: TRBV18; clone_size: -; j_call: TRBJ2-6; d_call: TRBD2; cdr3_aa: CASSPRVSGGTSGANVLTF; cdr3_nt: TGTGCCAGCTCACCACGTGTCAGCGGGGGTACCTCTGGGGCCAACGTCCTGACTTTC
v_call: TRBV5-4; clone_size: -; j_call: TRBJ1-1; d_call: TRBD1; cdr3_aa: CASSLAVFGTGGHEAFF; cdr3_nt: TGTGCCAGCAGCTTGGCCGTCTTTGGGACAGGGGGCCATGAAGCTTTCTTT
v_call: TRBV6-6; clone_size: -; j_call: TRBJ2-2; d_call: TRBD2; cdr3_aa: CASSPGLAGRNTGELFF; cdr3_nt: TGTGCCAGCAGTCCCGGACTAGCGGGACGGAACACCGGGGAGCTGTTTTTT
v_call: TRBV28; clone_size: -; j_call: TRBJ1-4; d_call: -; cdr3_aa: CASRRGGGPEKLFF; cdr3_nt: TGTGCCAGCAGACGAGGGGGAGGGCCAGAAAAACTGTTTTTT
v_call: TRBV3-1/TRBV3-2; clone_size: once; j_call: TRBJ1-2; d_call: -; cdr3_aa: CASSQVGGQGGGYTF; cdr3_nt: TGTGCCAGCAGCCAAGTGGGGGGTCAGGGTGGTGGCTACACCTTC
v_call: TRBV30; clone_size: -; j_call: TRBJ2-1; d_call: -; cdr3_aa: CAWSIAASYNEQFF; cdr3_nt: TGTGCCTGGAGTATAGCGGCCTCCTACAATGAGCAGTTCTTC
v_call: TRBV6-5; clone_size: -; j_call: TRBJ1-1; d_call: -; cdr3_aa: CASRPWTREAFF; cdr3_nt: TGTGCCAGCAGACCCTGGACTAGGGAAGCTTTCTTT
v_call: TRBV11-2; clone_size: -; j_call: TRBJ2-2; d_call: TRBD2; cdr3_aa: CASSTWTSGVGDTGELFF; cdr3_nt: TGTGCCAGCAGCACCTGGACTAGCGGGGTGGGGGACACCGGGGAGCTGTTTTTT
v_call: TRBV27; clone_size: -; j_call: TRBJ1-2; d_call: -; cdr3_aa: CASSPRGASYGYTF; cdr3_nt: TGTGCCAGCAGTCCCCGGGGGGCGAGCTATGGCTACACCTTC
v_call: TRBV6-1; clone_size: -; j_call: TRBJ1-3; d_call: -; cdr3_aa: CASSEKSSGNTIYF; cdr3_nt: TGTGCCAGCAGTGAGAAGAGCTCTGGAAACACCATATATTTT